This TCR beta chain was profiled in a study of cytomegalovirus exposure and HLA in healthy donors. Study information: Researchers previously reported finding fewer than 140 million unique TCR beta sequences from 170 million or so T cells. HLA-typed donors contributed about 85 million unique TCRs, which were held in an early data release.

The CDR3 spans 14 residues. V dropped 4 bases and J dropped 3; count of bases not matched to a gene: 4. Germline V gives CDR1 WSHSY, CDR2 SAAADI. Researchers ran the PCR with 60 Vbeta and 13 Jbeta primers. Clones were read by immunoSEQ multiplex PCR, and TCRdb kept only the in-frame ones, dropping some. The table includes around 170,000 clones, roughly 83% detected once. Study-level points and caveats: The sole available immune exposure information was CMV serostatus.

Each donor was healthy, and each was a bone marrow donor. Details on this clone: Its antigen remains unidentified.

The clonotype originates from a boy younger than 10 in good health and CMV-seronegative. The sequencing sample was made of PBMCs. The V gene is TRBV10-2, the J gene TRBJ2-7; 9 bases are a match to TRBD1. The CDR3, as DNA: TGCGCCAGCAGTGGAGTGACAGGGGGCTACGAGCAGTACTTC. Protein sequence: CASSGVTGGYEQYF.